This T cell receptor beta chain came from a study of T cells in narcolepsy (dated by TCRdb to 2017 to 2018). Context from the whole study: The study enrolled patients with narcolepsy type 1 or type 2 (NT1, NT2) together with healthy control donors. To look for autoreactive T cells in narcolepsy patients that target self-antigens of hypocretin neurons (hypocretin, TRIB2), the study used TCR Vbeta sequencing to follow clonotypes in blood and CSF.

Points on this clone: Its antigen remains unidentified. No per-base quality is available; no much larger clone lies one base away.

Per the germline V gene (reference sequence), DFQATT is the CDR1 and SNEGSKA is the CDR2. Measured from the cysteine to the phenylalanine, the CDR3 is 10 residues long. Left in the record is the CDR3 DNA by itself, 30 bases read in frame from the first base. V and J lose 6 bases and 1 base, and a span of 4 bases separates them. Study-wide findings and limitations: Certain blood memory CD4+ repertoires from patients and controls had no sequences that matched autoreactive T cell clones. HCRT-specific and TRIB2-specific autoreactive clonotypes were highlighted in plots that compared CD4+ T cell clonotypes in CSF versus blood from the same patient. Autoreactive clonotypes were reported to be detected serially in the blood of the same patients and of different patients, but not in the blood of healthy controls. Numbers of sequenced blood memory CD4+ clonotypes were comparable, with averages of 38,000 to 40,000 in patients and 33,354 in controls.

Memory CD4+ T cells were sorted ex vivo from peripheral blood of narcolepsy patients and healthy controls for TCR Vbeta sequencing. Library construction relied on the immunoSEQ multiplex PCR assay. The clones in this table, taken by TCRdb from immuneACCESS, are in-frame only. Not every clone is retained; where verified, under half of the shortfall comes from an unresolved V gene, and the cause of the rest is unknown. Recorded for this sample are more than 20,000 clones; about 92% of them occurred a single time. The ten largest clones represent less than 1.2% of the sample. The material sequenced was CD45RA- memory CD4+ T cells from PBMCs. The cell subset or site label of this sample denotes: memory T cells sorted ex vivo from peripheral blood. The sequence derives from a human donor with narcolepsy. The chain is assembled from TRBV20-1 and TRBJ2-7; no D gene can be assigned with confidence. The bases are TGCAGTGCCCAATCCTACGAGCAGTACTTC. The resulting protein is CSAQSYEQYF.